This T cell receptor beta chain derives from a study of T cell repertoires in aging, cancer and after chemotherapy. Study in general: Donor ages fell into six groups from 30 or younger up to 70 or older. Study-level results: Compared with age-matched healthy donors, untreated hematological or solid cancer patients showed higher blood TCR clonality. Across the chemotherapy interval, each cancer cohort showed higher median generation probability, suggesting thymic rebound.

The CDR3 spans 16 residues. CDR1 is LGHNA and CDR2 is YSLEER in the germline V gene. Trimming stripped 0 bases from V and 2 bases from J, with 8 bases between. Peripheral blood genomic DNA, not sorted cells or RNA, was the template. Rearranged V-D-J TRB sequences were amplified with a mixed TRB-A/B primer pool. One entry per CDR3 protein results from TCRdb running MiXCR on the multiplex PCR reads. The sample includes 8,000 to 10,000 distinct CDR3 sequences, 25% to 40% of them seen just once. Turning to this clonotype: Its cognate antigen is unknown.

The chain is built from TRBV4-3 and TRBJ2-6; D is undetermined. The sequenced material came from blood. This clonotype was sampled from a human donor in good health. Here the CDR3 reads CASSQDFRAGANVLTF. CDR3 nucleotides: TGCGCCAGCAGCCAAGATTTTCGGGCTGGGGCCAACGTCCTGACTTTC.